The entry below describes one T cell receptor (beta chain). Antigen unknown. The record originates from a study of cytomegalovirus exposure and HLA in healthy donors. Study-wide findings and caveats: Later on, an analysis tied some 17,000 TCR beta sequences to HLA alleles at 0.05 false discovery rate. TCR sequences were mostly rare, though some public TCRs occurred in many donors.

The PCR made use of 60 Vbeta and 13 Jbeta primers. Assay: immunoSEQ multiplex PCR; the TCRdb copy retains only in-frame clones and omits some. The sample gives 110,000 to 150,000 clones, roughly 80% of which show up once; 1.2% is in the top ten. The junction had 4 bases not matched to a gene; V was cut back by 2 bases and J by 4 bases. Germline loops: CDR1 MGHRA, CDR2 YSYEKL. This CDR3 has 14 residues. Sequencing used PBMCs. The chain combines TRBV4-1 with TRBJ2-7, with TRBD2 matching 8 bases. The TCR was taken from a female donor in good health and CMV-seronegative. The CDR3 sequence is CASSQLAGTYEQYF. CDR3 coding DNA: TGCGCCAGCAGCCAATTAGCGGGGACGTACGAGCAGTACTTC.